This TCR beta chain was recorded in a study of T cell responses to AZD1222 COVID-19 vaccine. Study observations and caveats: It was only after the peak T cell response that any repertoires were sampled.

TCRdb keeps only in-frame clones here, not all; method: immunoSEQ multiplex PCR. The sample includes about 180,000 clones, roughly 87% seen only once; the top ten take 2.6%. V lost 7 bases and J 6 bases, leaving 17 bases between the germline ends. Per germline, CDR1 KGHDR and CDR2 SFDVKD. CDR3 length equals 14 residues. A note on this clone: The antigen is unknown.

This rearrangement joins TRBV24-1 to TRBJ1-2; perhaps TRBD1 as D (5 bases). The TCR was taken from an adult in good health. The sequencing here drew on peripheral blood, taken on day 0 of AZD1222 vaccination. The CDR3 spells CATSGAGGVHGYTF. CDR3 sequence (DNA): TGTGCCACCAGCGGCGCCGGGGGTGTGCATGGCTACACCTTC.